This TCR beta chain was recorded in a study of kidney transplant recipient with SARS-CoV-2 infection. CDR3 size: 15 residues. V gave up 5 bases and J gave up 4 bases, with 17 bases separating them. Germline CDR1 is MDHEN and CDR2 is SYDVKM. TCRdb re-called the reads with MiXCR, one entry per CDR3 protein. This sample has roughly 250,000 distinct CDR3 sequences, with more than 25% found just once. This clonotype was seen many times. The rearrangement uses TRBV28 and TRBJ1-2, with D perhaps TRBD1 (5 bases). The TCR sequence derives from a male patient in his thirties who had COVID-19 and was a kidney transplant recipient. Some T cells may originate from the graft donor. Sequencing was performed on a blood sample, taken at baseline and around day 120 from a kidney transplant recipient. The CDR3 region has the DNA TGTGCCAGCAGTCCCACAGGTTCTGTGGGCTATGGCTACACCTTC. Its translation: CASSPTGSVGYGYTF.